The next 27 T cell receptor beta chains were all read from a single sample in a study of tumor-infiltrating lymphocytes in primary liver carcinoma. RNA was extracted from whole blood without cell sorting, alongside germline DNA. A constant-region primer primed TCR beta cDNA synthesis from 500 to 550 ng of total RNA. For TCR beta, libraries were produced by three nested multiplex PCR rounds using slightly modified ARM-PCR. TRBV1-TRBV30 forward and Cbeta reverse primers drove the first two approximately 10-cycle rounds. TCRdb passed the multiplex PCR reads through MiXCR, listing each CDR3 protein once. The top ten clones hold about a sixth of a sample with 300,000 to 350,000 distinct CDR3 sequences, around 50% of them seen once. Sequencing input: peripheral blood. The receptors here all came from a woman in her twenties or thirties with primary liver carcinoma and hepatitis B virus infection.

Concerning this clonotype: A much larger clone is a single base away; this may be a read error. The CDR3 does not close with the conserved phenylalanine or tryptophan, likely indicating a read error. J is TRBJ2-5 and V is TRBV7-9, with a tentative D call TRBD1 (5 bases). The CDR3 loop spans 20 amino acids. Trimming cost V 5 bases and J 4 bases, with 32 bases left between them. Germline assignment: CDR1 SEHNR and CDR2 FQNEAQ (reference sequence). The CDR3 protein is CASSPMGLSTDLTTLETQYY. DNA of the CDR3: TGTGCCAGCAGCCCCATGGGGCTATCGACAGATTTAACTACCCTAGAGACCCAGTACTAC.

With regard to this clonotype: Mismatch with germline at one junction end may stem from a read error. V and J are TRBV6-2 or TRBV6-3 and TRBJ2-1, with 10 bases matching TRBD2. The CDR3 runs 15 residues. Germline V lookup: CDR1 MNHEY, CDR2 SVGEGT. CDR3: CASSFRGLALNEHFF. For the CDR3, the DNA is TGTGCCAGCAGCTTTAGGGGACTAGCGCTCAATGAGCACTTCTTC.

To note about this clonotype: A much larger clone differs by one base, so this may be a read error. Here the CDR3 reads CVSSRSGSSYEQYF. In DNA, the CDR3 is TGTGTCAGCAGCCGTAGCGGGAGCTCCTACGAGCAGTACTTC. This rearrangement joins TRBV6-5 to TRBJ2-7; 9 bases agree with TRBD2. CDR3 length equals 14 residues. Germline V gene sequence: CDR1 MNHEY, CDR2 SVGAGI.

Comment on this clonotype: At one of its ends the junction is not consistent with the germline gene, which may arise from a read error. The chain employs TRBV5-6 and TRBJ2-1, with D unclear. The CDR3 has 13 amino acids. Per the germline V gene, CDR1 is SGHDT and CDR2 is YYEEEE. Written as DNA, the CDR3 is TGTGCCAGCAACTTGGTGTTCCTCAATGAGCAGTTCTTC. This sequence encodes CASNLVFLNEQFF. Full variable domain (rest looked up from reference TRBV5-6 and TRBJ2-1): DAGVTQSPTHLIKTRGQQVTLRCSPKSGHDTVSWYQQALGQGPQFIFQYYEEEERQRGNFPDRFSGHQFPNYSSELNVNALLLGDSALYLCASNLVFLNEQFFGPGTRLTVL.

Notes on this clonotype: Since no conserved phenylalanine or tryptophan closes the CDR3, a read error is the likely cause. CDR3 sequence: CASSQDEEIEDTQYL. The CDR3 DNA reads as TGCGCCAGCAGCCAAGATGAGGAGATCGAGGATACACAGTATCTT. This chain uses TRBV4-1 with TRBJ2-3; no clear D gene. This CDR3 is built from 15 residues. CDR1 MGHRA and CDR2 YSYEKL come from the germline V gene.

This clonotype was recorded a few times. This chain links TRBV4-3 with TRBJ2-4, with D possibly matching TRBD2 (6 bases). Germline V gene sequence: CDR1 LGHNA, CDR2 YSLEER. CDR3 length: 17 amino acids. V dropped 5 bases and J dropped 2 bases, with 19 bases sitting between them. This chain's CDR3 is CASSLAREVRSKNIQYF. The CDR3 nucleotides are TGCGCCAGCAGCTTAGCGCGGGAAGTGAGGTCCAAAAACATTCAGTACTTC.

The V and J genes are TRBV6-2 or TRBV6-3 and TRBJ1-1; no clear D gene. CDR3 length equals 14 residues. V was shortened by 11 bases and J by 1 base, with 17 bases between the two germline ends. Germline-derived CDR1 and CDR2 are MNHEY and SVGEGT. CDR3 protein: CAGKPHMENTEAFF. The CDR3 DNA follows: TGTGCCGGCAAGCCCCATATGGAGAACACTGAAGCTTTCTTT.

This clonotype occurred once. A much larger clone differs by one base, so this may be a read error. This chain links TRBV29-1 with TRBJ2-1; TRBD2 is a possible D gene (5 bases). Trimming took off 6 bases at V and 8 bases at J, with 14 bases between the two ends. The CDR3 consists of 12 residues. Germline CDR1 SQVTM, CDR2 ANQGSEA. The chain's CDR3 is CSVGPGYHEQFF. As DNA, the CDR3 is TGCAGCGTCGGCCCGGGATATCATGAGCAGTTCTTC.

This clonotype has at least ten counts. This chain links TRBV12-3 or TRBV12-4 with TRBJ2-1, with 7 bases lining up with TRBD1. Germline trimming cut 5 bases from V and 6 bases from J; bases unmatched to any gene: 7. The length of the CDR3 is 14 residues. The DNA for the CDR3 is TGTGCCAGCAGTCAGACAGGGACCACCAATGAGCAGTTCTTC. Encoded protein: CASSQTGTTNEQFF.

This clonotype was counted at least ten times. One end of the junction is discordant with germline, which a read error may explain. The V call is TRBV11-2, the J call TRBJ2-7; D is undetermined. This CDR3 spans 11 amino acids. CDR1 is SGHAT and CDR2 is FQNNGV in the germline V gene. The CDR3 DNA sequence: TGTGCCAGCAGTTTAGTCTACGAGCAGTACTTC. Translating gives CASSLVYEQYF.

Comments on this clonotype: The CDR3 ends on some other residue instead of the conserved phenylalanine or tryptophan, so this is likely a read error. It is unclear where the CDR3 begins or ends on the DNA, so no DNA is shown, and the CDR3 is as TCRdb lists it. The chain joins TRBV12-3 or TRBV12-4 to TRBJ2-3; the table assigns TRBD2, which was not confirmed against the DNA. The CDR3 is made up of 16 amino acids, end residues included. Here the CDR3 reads CASSLTGLAGVDTQCV.

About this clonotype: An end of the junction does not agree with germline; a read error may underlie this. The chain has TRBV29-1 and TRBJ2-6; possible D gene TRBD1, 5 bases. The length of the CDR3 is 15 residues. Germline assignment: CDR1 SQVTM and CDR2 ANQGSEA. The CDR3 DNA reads TGCAGCGCGAGCACGCAGGGCGCTGGGGCCAACGTCCTGAATTTC. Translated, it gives CSASTQGAGANVLNF.

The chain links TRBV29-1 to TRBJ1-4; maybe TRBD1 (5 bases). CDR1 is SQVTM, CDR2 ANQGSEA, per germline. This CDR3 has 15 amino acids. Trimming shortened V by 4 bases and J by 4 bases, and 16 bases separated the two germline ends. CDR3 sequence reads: CSVGGGTADNEKLFF. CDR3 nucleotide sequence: TGCAGCGTTGGGGGAGGGACCGCCGATAATGAAAAACTGTTTTTT.

DNA for the CDR3: TGCGCCAGCAGCCAGACTCCGGACAGGGTGGACACCGGGGAGCTGTTTTTT. This gives the protein CASSQTPDRVDTGELFF. V is TRBV4-3 and J is TRBJ2-2; TRBD1 matches 8 bases. Germline V gene data show CDR1 as LGHNA and CDR2 as YSLEER. The CDR3 loop spans 17 amino acids. Germline trimming cut 3 bases from V and 3 bases from J; bases unmatched to any gene: 9.

In DNA form, the CDR3 reads TGTGCCAGCAGAGGACTAGCGGGAGGATTCCACGAGCAGTACTTC. Translating gives CASRGLAGGFHEQYF. The rearrangement joins TRBV28 to TRBJ2-7; 14 bases match TRBD2. Unmatched junction bases numbered 6, after V lost 6 bases and J lost 5 bases. In germline, CDR1 is MDHEN, CDR2 SYDVKM. The CDR3 spans 15 residues.

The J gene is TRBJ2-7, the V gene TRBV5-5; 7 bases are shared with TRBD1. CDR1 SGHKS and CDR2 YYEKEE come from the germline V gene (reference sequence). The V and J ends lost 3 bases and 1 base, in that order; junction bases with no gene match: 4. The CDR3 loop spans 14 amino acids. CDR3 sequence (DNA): TGTGCCAGCAGCTCCATGACAGGGTCCTACGAGCAGTACTTC. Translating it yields CASSSMTGSYEQYF.

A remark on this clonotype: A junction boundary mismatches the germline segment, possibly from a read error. In nucleotides, the CDR3 is TGTGTCAGCAGCCGTCAAGGAGGTGGCGGGAAGGCCAGCGTTGAGCAGTTCTTC. Translated, it gives CVSSRQGGGGKASVEQFF. This chain connects TRBV11-2 to TRBJ2-1; maybe TRBD2 (6 bases). The CDR3 length is 18 residues. Looked up from germline, CDR1 is SGHAT and CDR2 is FQNNGV.

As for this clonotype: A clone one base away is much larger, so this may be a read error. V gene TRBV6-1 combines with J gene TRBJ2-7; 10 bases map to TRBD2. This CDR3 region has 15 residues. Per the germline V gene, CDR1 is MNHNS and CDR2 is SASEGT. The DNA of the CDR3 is TGTGTCAGCAGCCGAGCGGGAGGGTTGACCTACGAGCAGTACTTC. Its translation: CVSSRAGGLTYEQYF.

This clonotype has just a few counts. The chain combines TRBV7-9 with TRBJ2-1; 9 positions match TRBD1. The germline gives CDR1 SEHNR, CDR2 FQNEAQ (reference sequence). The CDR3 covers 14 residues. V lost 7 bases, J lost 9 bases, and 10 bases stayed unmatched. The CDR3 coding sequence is TGTGCCAGCATCCCCACCCCGGACAGGGGTGAGCAGTTCTTC. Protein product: CASIPTPDRGEQFF.

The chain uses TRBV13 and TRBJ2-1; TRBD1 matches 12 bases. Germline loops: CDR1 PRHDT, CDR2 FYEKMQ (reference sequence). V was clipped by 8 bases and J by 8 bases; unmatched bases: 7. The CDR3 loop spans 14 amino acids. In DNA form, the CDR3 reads TGTGCCAGCGGCGGGGACAGGGGGCGGTATGAGCAGTTCTTC. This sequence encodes CASGGDRGRYEQFF.

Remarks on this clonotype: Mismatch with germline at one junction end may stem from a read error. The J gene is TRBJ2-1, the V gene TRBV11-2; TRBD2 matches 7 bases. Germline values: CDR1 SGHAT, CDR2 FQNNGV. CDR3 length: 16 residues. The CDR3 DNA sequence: TGCGCCAGCAGCTCGCTTAGGACTAGCTCCTACAATGAGCAGTTCTTC. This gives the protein CASSSLRTSSYNEQFF.

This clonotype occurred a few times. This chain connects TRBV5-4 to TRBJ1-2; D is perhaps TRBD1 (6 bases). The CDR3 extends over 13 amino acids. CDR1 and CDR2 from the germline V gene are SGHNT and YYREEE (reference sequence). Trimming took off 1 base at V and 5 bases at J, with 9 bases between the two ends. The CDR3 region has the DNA TGTGCCAGCAGCTTGCCAGGGGAGTATGGCTACACCTTC. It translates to CASSLPGEYGYTF.

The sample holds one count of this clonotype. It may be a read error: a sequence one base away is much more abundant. The CDR3 nucleotides read TGTGCCAGCAGTGTAAGGGTAGGGGCCATTGAAGCTTTCTTT. Translated, it gives CASSVRVGAIEAFF. The chain combines TRBV6-5 with TRBJ1-1; the D gene is possibly TRBD1 (5 bases). The CDR3 is 14 amino acids. V was trimmed by 5 bases and J by 7 bases, leaving 17 bases between them. The germline V gene encodes CDR1 MNHEY and CDR2 SVGAGI.

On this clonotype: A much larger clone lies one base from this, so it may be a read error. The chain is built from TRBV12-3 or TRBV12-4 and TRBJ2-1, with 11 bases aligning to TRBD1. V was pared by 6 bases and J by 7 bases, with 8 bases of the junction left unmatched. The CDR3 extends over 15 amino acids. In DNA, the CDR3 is TGTGCCAGCAGCCCGGGGACAGGGGGACTAAATGAGCAGTTCTTC. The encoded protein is CASSPGTGGLNEQFF.

The CDR3 sequence is CASSQLSAALHF. CDR3 nucleotides: TGCGCCAGCAGCCAACTCAGCGCGGCCCTCCACTTT. The gene calls are TRBV4-1 and TRBJ1-6; unclear D gene. In germline, CDR1 is MGHRA, CDR2 YSYEKL. Between the trimmed V and J ends, which lost 2 bases and 14 bases, there was a span of 10 bases. The CDR3 is 12 amino acids.

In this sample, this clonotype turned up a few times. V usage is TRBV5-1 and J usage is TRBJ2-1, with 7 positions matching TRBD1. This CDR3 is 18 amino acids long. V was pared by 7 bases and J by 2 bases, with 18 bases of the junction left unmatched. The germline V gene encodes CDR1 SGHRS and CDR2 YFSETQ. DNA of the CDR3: TGCGCCAGCTCCTCCCATCCACCGGGACAGACTCCCTACAATGAGCAGTTCTTC. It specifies CASSSHPPGQTPYNEQFF.

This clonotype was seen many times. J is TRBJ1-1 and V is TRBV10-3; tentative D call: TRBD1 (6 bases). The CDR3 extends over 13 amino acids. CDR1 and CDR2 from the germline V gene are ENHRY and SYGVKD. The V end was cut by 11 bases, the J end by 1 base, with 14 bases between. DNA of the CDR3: TGTGCCGCCCGGACAGATCCGAACACTGAAGCTTTCTTT. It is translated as CAARTDPNTEAFF.